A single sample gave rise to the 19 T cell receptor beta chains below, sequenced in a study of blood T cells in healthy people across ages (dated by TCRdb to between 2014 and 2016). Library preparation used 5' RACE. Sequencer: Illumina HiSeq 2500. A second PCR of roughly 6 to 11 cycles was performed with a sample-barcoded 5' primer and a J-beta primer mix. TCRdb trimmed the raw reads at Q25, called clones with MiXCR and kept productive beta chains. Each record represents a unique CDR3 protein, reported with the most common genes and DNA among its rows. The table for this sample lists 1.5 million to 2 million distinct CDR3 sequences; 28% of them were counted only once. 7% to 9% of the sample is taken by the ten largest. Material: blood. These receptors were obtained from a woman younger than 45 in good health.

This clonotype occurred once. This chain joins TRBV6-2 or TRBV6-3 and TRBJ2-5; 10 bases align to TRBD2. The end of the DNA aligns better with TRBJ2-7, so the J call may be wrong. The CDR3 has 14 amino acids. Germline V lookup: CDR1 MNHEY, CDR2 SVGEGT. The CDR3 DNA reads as TGTGCCAGCAGTGCGGGACTAGCGTTTCTCGAGCAGTACTTC. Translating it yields CASSAGLAFLEQYF.

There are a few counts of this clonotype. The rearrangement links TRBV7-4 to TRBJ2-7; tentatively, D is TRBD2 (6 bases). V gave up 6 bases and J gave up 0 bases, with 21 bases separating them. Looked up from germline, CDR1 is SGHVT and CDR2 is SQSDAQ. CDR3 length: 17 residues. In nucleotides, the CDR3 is TGTGCCAGCAGTTTCCCCTTAGGGACTTCCAGCTCCTACGAGCAGTACTTC. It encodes CASSFPLGTSSSYEQYF. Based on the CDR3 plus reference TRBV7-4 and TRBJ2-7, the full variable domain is GAGVSQSPRYKVAKRGRDVALRCDSISGHVTLYWYRQTLGQGSEVLTYSQSDAQRDKSGRPSGRFSAERPERSVSTLKIQRTEQGDSAVYLCASSFPLGTSSSYEQYFGPGTRLTVT.

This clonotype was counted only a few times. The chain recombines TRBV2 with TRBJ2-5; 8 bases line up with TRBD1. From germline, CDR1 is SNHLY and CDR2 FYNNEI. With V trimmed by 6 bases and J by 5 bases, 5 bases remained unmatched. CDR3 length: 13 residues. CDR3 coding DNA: TGTGCCAGCAGAGCCGACAGGGGCGAGACCCAGTACTTC. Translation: CASRADRGETQYF.

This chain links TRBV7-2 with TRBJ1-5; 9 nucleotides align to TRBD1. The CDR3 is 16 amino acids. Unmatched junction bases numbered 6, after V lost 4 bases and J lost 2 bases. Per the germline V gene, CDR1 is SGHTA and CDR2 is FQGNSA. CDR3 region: CASSSGQGKGNQPQHF. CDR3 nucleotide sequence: TGTGCCAGCAGCTCCGGACAGGGGAAAGGCAATCAGCCCCAGCATTTT.

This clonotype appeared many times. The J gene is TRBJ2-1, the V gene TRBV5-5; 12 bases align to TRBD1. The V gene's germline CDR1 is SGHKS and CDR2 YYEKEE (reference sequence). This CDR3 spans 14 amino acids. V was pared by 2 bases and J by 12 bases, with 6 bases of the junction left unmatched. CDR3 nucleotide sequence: TGTGCCAGCAGCTTTAGGGACAGGGGGCGAGGGCAGTTCTTC. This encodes CASSFRDRGRGQFF.

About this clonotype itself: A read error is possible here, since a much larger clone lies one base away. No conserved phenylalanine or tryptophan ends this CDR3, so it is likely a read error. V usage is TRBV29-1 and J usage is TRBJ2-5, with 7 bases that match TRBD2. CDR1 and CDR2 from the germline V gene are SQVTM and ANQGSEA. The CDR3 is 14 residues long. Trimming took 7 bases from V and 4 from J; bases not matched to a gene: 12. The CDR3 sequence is CSADAGRTRETQYL. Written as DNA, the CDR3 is TGCAGCGCCGACGCCGGGAGGACGCGAGAGACCCAGTACCTC.

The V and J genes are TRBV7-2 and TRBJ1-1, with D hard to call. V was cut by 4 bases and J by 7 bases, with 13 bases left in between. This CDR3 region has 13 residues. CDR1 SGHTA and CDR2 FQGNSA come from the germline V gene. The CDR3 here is CASSSPGWVEAFF. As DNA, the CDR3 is TGTGCCAGCAGCTCCCCTGGCTGGGTTGAAGCTTTCTTT.

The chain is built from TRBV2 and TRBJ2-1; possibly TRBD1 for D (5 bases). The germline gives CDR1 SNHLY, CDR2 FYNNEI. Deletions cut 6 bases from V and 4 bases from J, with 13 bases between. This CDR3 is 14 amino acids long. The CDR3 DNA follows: TGTGCCAGCAGGGGCCCAGGGATTTACAATGAGCAGTTCTTC. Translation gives CASRGPGIYNEQFF. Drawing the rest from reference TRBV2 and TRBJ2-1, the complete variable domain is EPEVTQTPSHQVTQMGQEVILRCVPISNHLYFYWYRQILGQKVEFLVSFYNNEISEKSEIFDDQFSVERPDGSNFTLKIRSTKLEDSAMYFCASRGPGIYNEQFFGPGTRLTVL.

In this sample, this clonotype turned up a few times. CDR3 coding DNA: TGCGCCAGCAGTGGAGACAGGGCCCGGGGGTCCTACAATGAGCAGTTCTTC. This gives the protein CASSGDRARGSYNEQFF. This sequence joins TRBV10-2 and TRBJ2-1, with D tentatively TRBD1 (7 bases). CDR1 is WSHSY and CDR2 is SAAADI in the germline V gene. V was cut by 4 bases and J by 1 base, with 17 bases left in between. The CDR3 length is 17 residues.

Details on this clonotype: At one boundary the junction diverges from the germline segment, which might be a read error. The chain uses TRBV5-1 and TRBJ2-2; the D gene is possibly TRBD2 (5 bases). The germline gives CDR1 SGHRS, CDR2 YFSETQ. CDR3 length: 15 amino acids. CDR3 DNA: TGCGCCAGCAGCTTGTCCACGCCAGACACCGGGGAGCTGTGTTTT. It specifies CASSLSTPDTGELCF.

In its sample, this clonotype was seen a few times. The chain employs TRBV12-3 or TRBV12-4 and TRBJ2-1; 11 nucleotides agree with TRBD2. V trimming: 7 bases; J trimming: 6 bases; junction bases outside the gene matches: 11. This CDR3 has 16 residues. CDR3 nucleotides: TGTGCCAGCACCCCTCAGGTAGCGGGAGGGCCCAATGAGCAGTTCTTC. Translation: CASTPQVAGGPNEQFF.

The CDR3 region has the DNA TGTGCCAGCAGCAACCAGCCGGCAGAGACCCAGTACTTC. This codes for CASSNQPAETQYF. The V gene is TRBV2, the J gene TRBJ2-5; D is uncertain. This CDR3 comprises 13 residues. The germline gives CDR1 SNHLY, CDR2 FYNNEI. Trimming left V 6 bases short and J 4 bases short, with 12 bases between.

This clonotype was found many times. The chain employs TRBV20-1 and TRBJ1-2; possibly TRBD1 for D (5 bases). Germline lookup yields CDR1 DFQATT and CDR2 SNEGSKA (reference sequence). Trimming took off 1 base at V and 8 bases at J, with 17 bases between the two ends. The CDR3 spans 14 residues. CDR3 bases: TGCAGTGCTAGAGCAGGGCAGGGCATCGGGGGCTACACCTTC. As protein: CSARAGQGIGGYTF.

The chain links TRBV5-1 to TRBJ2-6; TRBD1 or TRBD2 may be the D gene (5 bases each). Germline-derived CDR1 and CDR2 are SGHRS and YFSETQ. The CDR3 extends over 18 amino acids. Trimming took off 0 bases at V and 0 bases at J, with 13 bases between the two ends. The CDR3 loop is CASSLVGDLSSGANVLTF. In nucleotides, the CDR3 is TGCGCCAGCAGCTTGGTGGGGGATTTGAGCTCTGGGGCCAACGTCCTGACTTTC.

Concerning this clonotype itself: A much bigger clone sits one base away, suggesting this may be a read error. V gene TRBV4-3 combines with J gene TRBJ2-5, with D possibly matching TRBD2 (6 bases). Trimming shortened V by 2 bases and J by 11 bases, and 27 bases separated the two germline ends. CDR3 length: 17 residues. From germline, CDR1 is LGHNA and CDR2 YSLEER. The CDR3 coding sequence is TGCGCCAGCAGCCAATCCTTAGCGGAGGGGCTCTACAATGAGCAGTACTTC. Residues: CASSQSLAEGLYNEQYF.

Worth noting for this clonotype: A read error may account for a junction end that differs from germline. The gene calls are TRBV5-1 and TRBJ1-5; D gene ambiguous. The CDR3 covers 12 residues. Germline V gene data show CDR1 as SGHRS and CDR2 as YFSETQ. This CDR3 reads CASSLVDQPRHF. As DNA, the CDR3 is TGCGCCAGCAGCTTGGTGGATCAGCCCCGGCATTTT.

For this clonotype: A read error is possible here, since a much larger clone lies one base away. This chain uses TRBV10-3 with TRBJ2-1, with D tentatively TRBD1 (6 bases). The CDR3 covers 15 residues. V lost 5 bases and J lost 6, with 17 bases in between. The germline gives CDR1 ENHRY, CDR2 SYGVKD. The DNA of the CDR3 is TGTGCCATCAGTCGAGGTAGCAGGGGATCCAATGAGCAGTTCTTC. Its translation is CAISRGSRGSNEQFF.

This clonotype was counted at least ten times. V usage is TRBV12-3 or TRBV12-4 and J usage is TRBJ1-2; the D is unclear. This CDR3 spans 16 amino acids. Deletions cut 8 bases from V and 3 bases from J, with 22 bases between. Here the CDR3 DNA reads TGTGCCAGCTATTACCCGGAAGGGCGCGGGGACTATGGCTACACCTTC. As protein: CASYYPEGRGDYGYTF.

CDR3 sequence: CASSYFREEVDGYTF. The CDR3 DNA sequence: TGTGCCAGCAGCTATTTCAGGGAGGAAGTAGATGGCTACACCTTC. The gene calls are TRBV9 and TRBJ1-2; weak D call: TRBD1 (5 bases). The germline V and J ends were trimmed by 4 bases and 6 bases, with 19 bases remaining between them. This CDR3 has 15 residues. Germline CDR1 and CDR2: SGDLS and YYNGEE.